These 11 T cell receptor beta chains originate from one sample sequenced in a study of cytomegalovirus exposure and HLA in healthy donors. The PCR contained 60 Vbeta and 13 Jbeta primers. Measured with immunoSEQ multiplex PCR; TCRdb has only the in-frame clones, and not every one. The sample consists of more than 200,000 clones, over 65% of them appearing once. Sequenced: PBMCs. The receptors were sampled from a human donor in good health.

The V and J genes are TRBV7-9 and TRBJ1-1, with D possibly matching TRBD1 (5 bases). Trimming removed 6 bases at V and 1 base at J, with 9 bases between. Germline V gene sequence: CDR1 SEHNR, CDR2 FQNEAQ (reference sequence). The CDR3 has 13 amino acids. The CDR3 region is CASSYRKNTEAFF. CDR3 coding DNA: TGTGCCAGCAGTTACAGGAAGAACACTGAAGCTTTCTTT.

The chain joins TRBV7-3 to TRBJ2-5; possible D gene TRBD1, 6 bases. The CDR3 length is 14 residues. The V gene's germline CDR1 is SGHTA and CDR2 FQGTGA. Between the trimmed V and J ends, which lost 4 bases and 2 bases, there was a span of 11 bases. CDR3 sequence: CASSSTGEQETQYF. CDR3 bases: TGTGCCAGCAGCTCGACAGGAGAGCAAGAGACCCAGTACTTC.

The CDR3 DNA is TGCGCCAGCAGCTTGGCCGTCGCGGCATCGGCCAAAAACATTCAGTACTTC. Its translation is CASSLAVAASAKNIQYF. The chain links TRBV5-1 to TRBJ2-4; no reliable D call. This CDR3 spans 17 amino acids. Germline V gives CDR1 SGHRS, CDR2 YFSETQ. V lost 0 bases to trimming and J lost 1 base, with 14 bases between them. The complete variable domain, with remaining parts taken from reference TRBV5-1 and TRBJ2-4, reads KAGVTQTPRYLIKTRGQQVTLSCSPISGHRSVSWYQQTPGQGLQFLFEYFSETQRNKGNFPGRFSGRQFSNSRSEMNVSTLELGDSALYLCASSLAVAASAKNIQYFGAGTRLSVL.

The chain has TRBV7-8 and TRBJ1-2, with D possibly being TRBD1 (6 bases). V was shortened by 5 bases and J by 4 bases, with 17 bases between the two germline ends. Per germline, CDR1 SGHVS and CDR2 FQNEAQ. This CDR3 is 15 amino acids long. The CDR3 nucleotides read TGTGCCAGCAGCCCGGGACATCCCAGGGTCTATGGCTACACCTTC. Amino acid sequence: CASSPGHPRVYGYTF. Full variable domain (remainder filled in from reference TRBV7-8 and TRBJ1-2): GAGVSQSPRYKVAKRGQDVALRCDPISGHVSLFWYQQALGQGPEFLTYFQNEAQLDKSGLPSDRFFAERPEGSVSTLKIQRTQQEDSAVYLCASSPGHPRVYGYTFGSGTRLTVV.

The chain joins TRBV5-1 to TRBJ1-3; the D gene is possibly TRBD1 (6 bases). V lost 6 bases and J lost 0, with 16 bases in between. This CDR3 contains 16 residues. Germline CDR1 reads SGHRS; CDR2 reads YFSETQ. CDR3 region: CASTSGDLSSGNTIYF. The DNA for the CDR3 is TGCGCCAGCACCTCAGGGGATCTGAGCTCTGGAAACACCATATATTTT.

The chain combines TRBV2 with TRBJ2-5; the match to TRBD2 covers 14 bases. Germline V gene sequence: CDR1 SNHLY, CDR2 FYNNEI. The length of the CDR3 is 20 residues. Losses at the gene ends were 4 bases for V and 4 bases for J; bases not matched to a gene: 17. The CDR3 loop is CASSVVSRGLAGDGRETQYF. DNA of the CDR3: TGTGCCAGCAGTGTTGTCTCCCGGGGACTAGCGGGAGATGGGCGAGAGACCCAGTACTTC. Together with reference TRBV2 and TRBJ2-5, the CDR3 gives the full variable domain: EPEVTQTPSHQVTQMGQEVILRCVPISNHLYFYWYRQILGQKVEFLVSFYNNEISEKSEIFDDQFSVERPDGSNFTLKIRSTKLEDSAMYFCASSVVSRGLAGDGRETQYFGPGTRLLVL.

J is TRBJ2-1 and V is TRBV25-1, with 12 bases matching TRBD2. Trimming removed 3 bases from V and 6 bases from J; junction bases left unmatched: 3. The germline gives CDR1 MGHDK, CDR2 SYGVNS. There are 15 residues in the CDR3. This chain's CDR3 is CASSDASGRGNEQFF. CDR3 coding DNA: TGTGCCAGCAGTGATGCTAGCGGGAGGGGCAATGAGCAGTTCTTC.

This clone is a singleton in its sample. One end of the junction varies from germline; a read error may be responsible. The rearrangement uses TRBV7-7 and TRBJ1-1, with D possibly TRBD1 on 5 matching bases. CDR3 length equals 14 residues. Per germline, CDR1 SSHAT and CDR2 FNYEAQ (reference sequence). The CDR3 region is CASSLGEGMGPAFF. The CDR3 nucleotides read TGTGCTAGCAGCTTAGGGGAGGGAATGGGGCCGGCTTTCTTT. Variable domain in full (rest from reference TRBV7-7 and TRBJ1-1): GAGVSQSPRYKVTKRGQDVTLRCDPISSHATLYWYQQALGQGPEFLTYFNYEAQPDKSGLPSDRFSAERPEGSISTLTIQRTEQRDSAMYRCASSLGEGMGPAFFGQGTRLTVV.

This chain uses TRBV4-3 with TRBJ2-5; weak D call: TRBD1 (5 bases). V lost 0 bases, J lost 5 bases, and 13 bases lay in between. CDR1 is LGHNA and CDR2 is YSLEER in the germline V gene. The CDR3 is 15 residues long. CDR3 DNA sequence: TGCGCCAGCAGCCAAGATGGCCAAAAGGGGGAGACCCAGTACTTC. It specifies CASSQDGQKGETQYF.

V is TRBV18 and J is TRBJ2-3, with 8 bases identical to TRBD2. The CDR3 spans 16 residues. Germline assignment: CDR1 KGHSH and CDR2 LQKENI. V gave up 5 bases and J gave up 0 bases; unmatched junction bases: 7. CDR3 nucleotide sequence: TGTGCCAGCTCAGCCTCGAGGACTAGCAGCACAGATACGCAGTATTTT. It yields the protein CASSASRTSSTDTQYF.

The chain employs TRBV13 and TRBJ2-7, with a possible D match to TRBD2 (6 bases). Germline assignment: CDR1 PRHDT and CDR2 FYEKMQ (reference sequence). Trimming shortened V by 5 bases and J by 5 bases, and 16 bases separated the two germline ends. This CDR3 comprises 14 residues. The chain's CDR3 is CASSPRGGTHEQYF. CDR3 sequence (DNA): TGTGCCAGCAGCCCCCGCGGCGGGACCCACGAGCAGTACTTC.